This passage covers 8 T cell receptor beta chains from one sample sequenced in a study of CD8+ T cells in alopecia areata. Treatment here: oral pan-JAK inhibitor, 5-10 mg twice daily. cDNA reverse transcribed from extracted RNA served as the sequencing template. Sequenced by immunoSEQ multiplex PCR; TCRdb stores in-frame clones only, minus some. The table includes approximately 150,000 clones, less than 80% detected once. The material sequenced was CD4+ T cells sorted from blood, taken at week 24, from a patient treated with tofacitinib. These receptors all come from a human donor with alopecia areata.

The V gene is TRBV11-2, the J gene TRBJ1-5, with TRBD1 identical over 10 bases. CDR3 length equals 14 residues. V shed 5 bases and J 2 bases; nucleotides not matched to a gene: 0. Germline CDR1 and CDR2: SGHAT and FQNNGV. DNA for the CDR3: TGTGCCAGCAGCGGGACAGGGGGCAATCAGCCCCAGCATTTT. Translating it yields CASSGTGGNQPQHF.

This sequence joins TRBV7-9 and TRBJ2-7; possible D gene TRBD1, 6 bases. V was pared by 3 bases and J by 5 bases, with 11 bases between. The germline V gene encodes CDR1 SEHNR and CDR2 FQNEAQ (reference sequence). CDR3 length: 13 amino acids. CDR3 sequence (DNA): TGTGCCAGCAGCTTGCTGGGGGCCCACGAGCAGTACTTC. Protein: CASSLLGAHEQYF.

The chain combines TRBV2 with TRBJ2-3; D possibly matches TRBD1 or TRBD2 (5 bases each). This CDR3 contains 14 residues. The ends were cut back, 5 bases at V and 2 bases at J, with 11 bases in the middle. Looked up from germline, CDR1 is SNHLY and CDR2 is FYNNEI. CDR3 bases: TGTGCCAGCAGTAAGGGACCAACCACAGATACGCAGTATTTT. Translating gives CASSKGPTTDTQYF.

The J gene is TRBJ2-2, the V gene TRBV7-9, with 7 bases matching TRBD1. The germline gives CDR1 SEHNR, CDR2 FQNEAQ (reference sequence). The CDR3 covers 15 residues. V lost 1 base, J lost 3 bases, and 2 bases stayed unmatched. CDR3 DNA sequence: TGTGCCAGCAGCTTAGGACAGGGCGACACCGGGGAGCTGTTTTTT. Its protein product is CASSLGQGDTGELFF.

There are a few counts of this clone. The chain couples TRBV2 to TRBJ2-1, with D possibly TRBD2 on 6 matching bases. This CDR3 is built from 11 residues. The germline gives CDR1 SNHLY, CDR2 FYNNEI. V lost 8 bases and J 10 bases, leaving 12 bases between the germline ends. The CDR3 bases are TGTGCCAGCGGACACCGGGGGGAGCAGTTCTTC. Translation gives CASGHRGEQFF.

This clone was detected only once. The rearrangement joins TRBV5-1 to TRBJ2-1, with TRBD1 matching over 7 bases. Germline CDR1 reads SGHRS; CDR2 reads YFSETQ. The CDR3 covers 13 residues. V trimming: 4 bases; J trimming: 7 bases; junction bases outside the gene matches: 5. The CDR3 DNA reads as TGCGCCAGCAGCCTGACAGGGAGTAATGAGCAGTTCTTC. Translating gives CASSLTGSNEQFF.

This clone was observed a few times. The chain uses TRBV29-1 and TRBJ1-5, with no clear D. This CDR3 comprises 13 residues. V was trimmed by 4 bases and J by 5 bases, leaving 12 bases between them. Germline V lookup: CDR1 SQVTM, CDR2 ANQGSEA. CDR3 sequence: CSVGTGRDQPQHF. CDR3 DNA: TGCAGCGTTGGAACCGGGAGAGATCAGCCCCAGCATTTT.

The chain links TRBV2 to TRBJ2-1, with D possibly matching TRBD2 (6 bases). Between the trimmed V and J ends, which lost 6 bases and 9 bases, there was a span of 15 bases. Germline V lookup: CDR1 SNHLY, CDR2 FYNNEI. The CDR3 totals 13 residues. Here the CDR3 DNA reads TGTGCCAGCAGGATGTGGGGGGACGGTGAGCAGTTCTTC. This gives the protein CASRMWGDGEQFF. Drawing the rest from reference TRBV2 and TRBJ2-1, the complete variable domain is EPEVTQTPSHQVTQMGQEVILRCVPISNHLYFYWYRQILGQKVEFLVSFYNNEISEKSEIFDDQFSVERPDGSNFTLKIRSTKLEDSAMYFCASRMWGDGEQFFGPGTRLTVL.